This entry is about one TCR beta chain. Its antigen remains unknown. The data stem from a study of a mutant IDH1 vaccine in newly diagnosed glioma. Background on the study: The start of vaccination came 4-6 weeks after radiotherapy alone, or with temozolomide cycles.

Study results and caveats: Patients mounted vaccine-induced immune responses in about 92% of cases.

Time point denoted: week 5, during vaccination. Each dose of the vaccine consisted of 300 ug of mutant IDH1 20-mer peptide, with topical imiquimod. Libraries were prepared by immunoSEQ multiplex PCR; TCRdb keeps only in-frame clonotypes and omits some of them. The sample has 30,000 to 40,000 clones; roughly 56% are singletons. The CDR3 contains 14 residues. V was pared by 3 bases and J by 2 bases, with 2 bases of the junction left unmatched. In germline, CDR1 is KGHSH, CDR2 LQKENI. The chain combines TRBV18 with TRBJ2-3, with TRBD1 matching over 7 bases. The source of this sequence is a young woman with glioma. The sample was PBMCs, taken from a glioma patient whose treatment included an IDH1 peptide vaccine. CDR3 sequence reads: CASSPGQNTDTQYF. The CDR3 DNA sequence: TGTGCCAGCTCACCGGGACAGAACACAGATACGCAGTATTTT.